Described below is a single T cell receptor (beta chain) sequence and its context. Its target is unknown. The CDR3 covers 15 residues. Trimming removed 2 bases at V and 0 bases at J, with 10 bases between. Germline V lookup: CDR1 SGHTA, CDR2 FQGTGA. These data originate in a study of shared clonotypes between healthy human individuals. Broader study findings: Sampling involved blood alone; tissue repertoires likely differ. Rarefaction exposed incomplete sorted-subset sequencing despite large depth. Some naive CD4 clonotypes, roughly 4.5%, turned up in common across a handful of donors.

Produced via immunoSEQ multiplex PCR; TCRdb's table is partial and in-frame only. The sample shows 2 million to 2.5 million clones, 90% to 95% of them seen only once. Sample: naive CD4+ T cells from PBMCs. Subset: CD45RA+ positively selected. The TCR originated in a man aged 18 to 30 in good health. Some clones in this sample may be carry-over from other donors' samples. The chain carries TRBV7-3 and TRBJ2-5, with a weak D call TRBD1 (6 bases). The DNA for the CDR3 is TGTGCCAGCAGCTTATTCTGGGGGCACCAAGAGACCCAGTACTTC. As protein: CASSLFWGHQETQYF.